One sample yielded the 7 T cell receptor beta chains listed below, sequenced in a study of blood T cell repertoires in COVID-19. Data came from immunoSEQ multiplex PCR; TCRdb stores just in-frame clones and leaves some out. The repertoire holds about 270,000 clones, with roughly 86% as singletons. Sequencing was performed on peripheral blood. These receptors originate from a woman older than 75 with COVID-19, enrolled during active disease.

CDR3 region: CASAGLAGDTQYF. As DNA, the CDR3 is TGTGCCAGCGCGGGACTAGCGGGGGATACGCAGTATTTT. The chain carries TRBV9 and TRBJ2-3, with TRBD2 matching over 13 bases. CDR3 length: 13 amino acids. From germline, CDR1 is SGDLS and CDR2 YYNGEE. The V gene end was trimmed by 7 bases and the J gene end by 6 bases; junction bases not matched to a gene: 2.

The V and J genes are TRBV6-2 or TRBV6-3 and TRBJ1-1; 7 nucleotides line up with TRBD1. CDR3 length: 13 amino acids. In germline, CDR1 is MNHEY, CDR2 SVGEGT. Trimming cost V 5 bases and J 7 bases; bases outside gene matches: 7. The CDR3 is CASSAGTEGEAFF. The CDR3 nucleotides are TGTGCCAGCAGTGCAGGGACAGAGGGTGAAGCTTTCTTT.

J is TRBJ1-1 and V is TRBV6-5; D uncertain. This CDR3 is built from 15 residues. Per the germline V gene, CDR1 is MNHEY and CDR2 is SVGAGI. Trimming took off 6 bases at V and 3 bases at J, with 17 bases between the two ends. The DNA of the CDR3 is TGTGCCAGCAGCCTCAATACGGGGTATCACACTGAAGCTTTCTTT. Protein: CASSLNTGYHTEAFF.

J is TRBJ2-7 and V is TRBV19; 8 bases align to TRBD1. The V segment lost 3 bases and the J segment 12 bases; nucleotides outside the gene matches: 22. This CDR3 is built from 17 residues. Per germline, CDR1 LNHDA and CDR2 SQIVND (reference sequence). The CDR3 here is CASSILITTGAGPYRYV. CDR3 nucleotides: TGTGCCAGTAGTATCCTGATTACGACAGGGGCGGGTCCTTACAGGTACGTC.

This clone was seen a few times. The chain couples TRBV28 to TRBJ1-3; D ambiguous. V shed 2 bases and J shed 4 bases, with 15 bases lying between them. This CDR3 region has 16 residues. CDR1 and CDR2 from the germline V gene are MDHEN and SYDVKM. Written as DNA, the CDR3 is TGTGCCAGCAGTTTAGGTCTGGGCATAGCGGGAAACACCATATATTTT. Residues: CASSLGLGIAGNTIYF.

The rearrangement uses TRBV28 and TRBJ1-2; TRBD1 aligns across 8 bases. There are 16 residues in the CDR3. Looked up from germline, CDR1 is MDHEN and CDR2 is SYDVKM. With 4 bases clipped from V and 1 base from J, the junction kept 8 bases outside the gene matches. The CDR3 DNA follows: TGTGCCAGCAGTTCCAACTCAGGGGGCGTTAACTATGGCTACACCTTC. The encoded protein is CASSSNSGGVNYGYTF.

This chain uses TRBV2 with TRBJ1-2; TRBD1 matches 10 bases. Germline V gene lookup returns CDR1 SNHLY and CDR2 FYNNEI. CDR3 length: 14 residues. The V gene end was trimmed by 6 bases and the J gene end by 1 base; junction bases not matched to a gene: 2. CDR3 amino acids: CASRGTGVNYGYTF. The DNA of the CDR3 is TGTGCCAGCAGGGGGACAGGGGTTAACTATGGCTACACCTTC.